The 29 T cell receptor beta chains below were found in one sample sequenced in a study of shared clonotypes between healthy human individuals. The repertoire was sequenced with immunoSEQ multiplex PCR; TCRdb's copy has only in-frame clones and lacks some. The table shows some 660,000 clones, with about 80% occurring only once. Sample: memory CD4+ T cells sorted from blood. The subset was: CD45RA-negative fraction. These receptors originate from a woman in her 30s in good health.

The chain has TRBV27 and TRBJ2-3; D gene uncertain. CDR1 and CDR2 (germline): MNHEY, SMNVEV (reference sequence). The CDR3 spans 13 residues. The germline V and J ends were trimmed by 5 bases and 0 bases, with 6 bases remaining between them. Written as DNA, the CDR3 is TGTGCCAGCAGTGAGTATAGCACAGATACGCAGTATTTT. This translates into CASSEYSTDTQYF.

The chain uses TRBV7-9 and TRBJ1-5; 9 bases align to TRBD1. This CDR3 region has 14 residues. Germline lookup yields CDR1 SEHNR and CDR2 FQNEAQ (reference sequence). J lost 7 bases, V lost 6 bases, and 7 bases had no gene match. This CDR3 is CASRSDRGGQPQHF. The CDR3 bases are TGTGCCAGCAGATCAGACAGGGGGGGACAGCCCCAGCATTTT.

Ten or more counts support this clone. The rearrangement joins TRBV7-9 to TRBJ2-5, with 16 bases aligning to TRBD2. CDR3 size: 16 residues. The trim removed 4 bases at V and 2 bases at J, leaving 1 base unmatched. Germline CDR1 is SEHNR and CDR2 is FQNEAQ (reference sequence). The CDR3 here is CASSSGLAGGQETQYF. CDR3 in DNA: TGTGCCAGCAGCTCGGGACTAGCGGGAGGGCAAGAGACCCAGTACTTC.

The chain combines TRBV11-2 with TRBJ2-1, with D uncertain. The germline V gene has CDR1 SGHAT and CDR2 FQNNGV. The CDR3 spans 16 residues. The V end lost 5 bases, the J end lost 1 base, and 15 bases lay between the germline ends. The CDR3 nucleotides read TGTGCCAGCAGCAGGCAGTTAGCAACATCCTACAATGAGCAGTTCTTC. Its protein product is CASSRQLATSYNEQFF. The variable domain in full, completed from reference TRBV11-2 and TRBJ2-1, reads EAGVAQSPRYKIIEKRQSVAFWCNPISGHATLYWYQQILGQGPKLLIQFQNNGVVDDSQLPKDRFSAERLKGVDSTLKIQPAKLEDSAVYLCASSRQLATSYNEQFFGPGTRLTVL.

The chain links TRBV6-5 to TRBJ2-7; TRBD1 matches 8 bases. CDR1 and CDR2 from the germline V gene are MNHEY and SVGAGI. Trimming removed 5 bases from V and 4 bases from J; junction bases left unmatched: 7. CDR3 length: 14 amino acids. The CDR3 sequence is CASSRTGNPYEQYF. The DNA of the CDR3 is TGTGCCAGCAGTCGGACAGGGAATCCTTACGAGCAGTACTTC.

The J gene is TRBJ1-1, the V gene TRBV2; the D is unclear. There are 12 residues in the CDR3. Trimming took 11 bases from V and 1 from J, leaving 11 bases between them. In germline, CDR1 is SNHLY, CDR2 FYNNEI. The CDR3 DNA follows: TGTGCCTGCAATCAGGAGAACACTGAAGCTTTCTTT. It specifies CACNQENTEAFF.

This clone showed up just once. The chain links TRBV4-2 to TRBJ1-6; D is undetermined. Germline lookup yields CDR1 LGHNA and CDR2 YNFKEQ. This CDR3 is built from 16 residues. V lost 2 bases and J lost 10, with 18 bases in between. The CDR3 nucleotides read TGTGCCAGCAGCCAATCCCTGGGCGAGGGTGAATCACCCCTCCACTTT. Translated, it gives CASSQSLGEGESPLHF.

The V and J genes are TRBV2 and TRBJ1-1; D possibly corresponds to TRBD1 (6 bases). Germline V gene sequence: CDR1 SNHLY, CDR2 FYNNEI. There are 14 residues in the CDR3. V gave up 4 bases and J gave up 1 base, with 10 bases separating them. CDR3 in amino acids: CASSATGKNTEAFF. The CDR3 DNA is TGTGCCAGCAGTGCGACAGGAAAGAACACTGAAGCTTTCTTT.

This chain joins TRBV11-2 and TRBJ2-4; no firm D call. V was clipped by 0 bases and J by 10 bases, with 10 bases between them. This CDR3 region has 13 residues. Germline CDR1 reads SGHAT; CDR2 reads FQNNGV. This chain's CDR3 is CASSLDRPYIQYF. The CDR3 nucleotides read TGTGCCAGCAGCTTAGATCGCCCGTATATTCAGTACTTC.

This sequence joins TRBV13 and TRBJ1-2, with TRBD1 matching 8 bases. Germline CDR1 reads PRHDT; CDR2 reads FYEKMQ (reference sequence). The junction had 4 bases not matched to a gene; V was cut back by 4 bases and J by 6 bases. This CDR3 comprises 13 residues. In DNA, the CDR3 is TGTGCCAGCAGCTCCCGGACAGGGCATGGCTACACCTTC. Encoded protein: CASSSRTGHGYTF.

The V call is TRBV5-6, the J call TRBJ2-5, with a possible D match to TRBD2 (5 bases). The germline gives CDR1 SGHDT, CDR2 YYEEEE. The CDR3 has 13 residues. Trimming removed 1 base at V and 5 bases at J, with 9 bases between. Here the CDR3 reads CASSLHGGETQYF. In DNA form, the CDR3 reads TGTGCCAGCAGCTTGCACGGCGGGGAGACCCAGTACTTC.

The CDR3: CASSRGREVSYNEQFF. The CDR3 DNA reads as TGCGCCAGCAGCCGCGGTCGGGAGGTCTCCTACAATGAGCAGTTCTTC. The chain combines TRBV4-1 with TRBJ2-1, with 7 bases lining up with TRBD2. V trimming: 4 bases; J trimming: 0 bases; junction bases outside the gene matches: 6. Germline V gene lookup returns CDR1 MGHRA and CDR2 YSYEKL. The CDR3 is 16 amino acids.

The rearrangement links TRBV28 to TRBJ1-1; 11 nucleotides line up with TRBD1. Germline CDR1 and CDR2: MDHEN and SYDVKM. The length of the CDR3 is 13 residues. The V segment lost 6 bases and the J segment 11 bases; nucleotides outside the gene matches: 8. CDR3 in DNA: TGTGCCAGCAGATCCGGACAGGGGGCTGGGGCTTTCTTT. It is translated as CASRSGQGAGAFF.

The genes are TRBV27 and TRBJ2-3, with 11 bases that match TRBD2. V gave up 6 bases and J gave up 4 bases; unmatched junction bases: 3. The CDR3 has 14 amino acids. CDR1 and CDR2 (germline): MNHEY, SMNVEV (reference sequence). CDR3 coding DNA: TGTGCCAGCAGGCCACTAGCGGGAGCAGATACGCAGTATTTT. Protein product: CASRPLAGADTQYF.

About this clone itself: A much larger clone lies a single base off, so this may be a read error. The CDR3 region has the DNA TGTGCCAGCAGCCCTACGGGACAGGGCTACGAGCAGTACTTC. As protein: CASSPTGQGYEQYF. The rearrangement joins TRBV5-4 to TRBJ2-7; 9 nucleotides line up with TRBD1. Germline V lookup: CDR1 SGHNT, CDR2 YYREEE (reference sequence). The CDR3 contains 14 residues. Losses at the gene ends were 4 bases for V and 3 bases for J; bases not matched to a gene: 5.

This chain links TRBV28 with TRBJ2-5; 8 bases fit TRBD2. Looked up from germline, CDR1 is MDHEN and CDR2 is SYDVKM. CDR3 length: 15 amino acids. Trimming took 3 bases from V and 2 from J; bases not matched to a gene: 5. CDR3: CASSLESSGQETQYF. The CDR3 DNA follows: TGTGCCAGCAGTTTGGAGTCTAGCGGGCAAGAGACCCAGTACTTC.

The chain couples TRBV5-4 to TRBJ2-1; 9 positions match TRBD2. Unmatched junction bases numbered 0, after V lost 5 bases and J lost 0 bases. The CDR3 has 14 amino acids. Germline V gene data show CDR1 as SGHNT and CDR2 as YYREEE (reference sequence). CDR3 sequence: CASSSGSSYNEQFF. Here the CDR3 DNA reads TGTGCCAGCAGTAGCGGGAGCTCCTACAATGAGCAGTTCTTC.

This clone came up a few times. The chain recombines TRBV30 with TRBJ1-1; D remains unclear. This CDR3 is 12 amino acids long. Between the trimmed V and J ends, which lost 2 bases and 5 bases, there was a span of 9 bases. Germline CDR1 is GTSNPN and CDR2 is SVGIG (reference sequence). CDR3 loop: CAWSRIGTEAFF. The CDR3 DNA follows: TGTGCCTGGAGTAGGATAGGGACTGAAGCTTTCTTT.

V and J are TRBV6-5 and TRBJ1-1, with D perhaps TRBD1 (5 bases). Germline V lookup: CDR1 MNHEY, CDR2 SVGAGI. The CDR3 has 15 amino acids. Trimming pared 6 bases from V and 3 bases from J, leaving 17 bases between. The CDR3 nucleotides are TGTGCCAGCAGCCGCAAGCCCACAGGCTACACTGAAGCTTTCTTT. This encodes CASSRKPTGYTEAFF.

This sequence joins TRBV7-3 and TRBJ2-5, with 9 bases that match TRBD1. This CDR3 contains 16 residues. In germline, CDR1 is SGHTA, CDR2 FQGTGA. After removal of 5 bases from V and 5 bases from J, the junction contained 12 bases not matched to a gene. CDR3 sequence (DNA): TGTGCCAGCAGCGCGACAGGGGGAACAGGAGCGGAGACCCAGTACTTC. Translated, it gives CASSATGGTGAETQYF.

The chain is built from TRBV18 and TRBJ1-1; 8 bases align to TRBD1. CDR3 length equals 13 residues. Germline V gives CDR1 KGHSH, CDR2 LQKENI. V shed 5 bases and J 4 bases; nucleotides not matched to a gene: 3. CDR3 region: CASSAQGATEAFF. The CDR3, as DNA: TGTGCCAGCTCAGCTCAGGGGGCCACTGAAGCTTTCTTT.

This clone was seen only a few times. V gene TRBV25-1 combines with J gene TRBJ2-1; TRBD1 matches 11 bases. Germline-derived CDR1 and CDR2 are MGHDK and SYGVNS. J gave up 8 bases and V 4 bases, and 4 bases lay outside the gene matches. The CDR3 is made up of 14 amino acids. The CDR3 nucleotides read TGTGCCAGCAGTGGAGGACAGGGGGCTGATGAGCAGTTCTTC. This codes for CASSGGQGADEQFF.

The rearrangement uses TRBV19 and TRBJ2-7; 9 bases match TRBD2. The germline gives CDR1 LNHDA, CDR2 SQIVND (reference sequence). V lost 5 bases, J lost 0 bases, and 8 bases stayed unmatched. This CDR3 has 16 amino acids. The CDR3 region is CASSLSGSGSSYEQYF. The DNA for the CDR3 is TGTGCCAGTAGTTTGTCCGGTAGCGGGAGCTCCTACGAGCAGTACTTC.

The J gene is TRBJ2-7, the V gene TRBV5-6; no clear D gene. The CDR3 loop spans 14 amino acids. The germline V gene has CDR1 SGHDT and CDR2 YYEEEE. V lost 4 bases to trimming and J lost 7 bases, with 18 bases between them. CDR3 nucleotides: TGTGCCAGCAGCCCACCTGGCAGTCTACTGGAGCAGTACTTC. This translates into CASSPPGSLLEQYF.

The chain carries TRBV7-2 and TRBJ2-3; D possibly corresponds to TRBD1 (5 bases). Looked up from germline, CDR1 is SGHTA and CDR2 is FQGNSA. V was clipped by 6 bases and J by 0 bases, with 10 bases between them. CDR3 length: 14 residues. This chain's CDR3 is CASREQVSTDTQYF. DNA for the CDR3: TGTGCCAGCAGAGAACAGGTTAGCACAGATACGCAGTATTTT. Combining the CDR3 with reference TRBV7-2 and TRBJ2-3 gives the whole variable domain GAGVSQSPSNKVTEKGKDVELRCDPISGHTALYWYRQSLGQGLEFLIYFQGNSAPDKSGLPSDRFSAERTGGSVSTLTIQRTQQEDSAVYLCASREQVSTDTQYFGPGTRLTVL.

Notes on this clone: Other DNA variants within this sample encode the same CDR3. The chain recombines TRBV30 with TRBJ1-1; tentatively, D is TRBD1 (6 bases). Trimming took 0 bases from V and 3 from J, leaving 8 bases between them. CDR3 size: 13 residues. CDR1 and CDR2 from the germline V gene are GTSNPN and SVGIG (reference sequence). For the CDR3, the DNA is TGTGCCTGGAGTGTACAGGGATACACTGAAGCTTTCTTT. This sequence encodes CAWSVQGYTEAFF.

This rearrangement joins TRBV28 to TRBJ2-7, with D hard to call. Germline V gene lookup returns CDR1 MDHEN and CDR2 SYDVKM. The CDR3 consists of 15 residues. V gave up 2 bases and J gave up 4 bases, with 15 bases separating them. In DNA form, the CDR3 reads TGTGCCAGCAGTTTAGACCCTCGAGCGACATACGAGCAGTACTTC. It encodes CASSLDPRATYEQYF.

This clone was found a few times. The chain joins TRBV19 to TRBJ2-3; 8 nucleotides agree with TRBD1. The CDR3 is made up of 16 amino acids. Germline V gene lookup returns CDR1 LNHDA and CDR2 SQIVND (reference sequence). The trim removed 3 bases at V and 1 base at J, leaving 6 bases unmatched. Written as DNA, the CDR3 is TGTGCCAGTAGTATCCAAGGGACAGGCCGCACAGATACGCAGTATTTT. It is translated as CASSIQGTGRTDTQYF.

The rearrangement links TRBV6-6 to TRBJ2-1, with a possible D match to TRBD1 (6 bases). Germline CDR1 is MNHNY and CDR2 is SVGAGI (reference sequence). The CDR3 is 13 residues long. With 2 bases removed from V and 4 bases from J, the gap between germline ends came to 6 bases. CDR3 bases: TGTGCCAGCAGTTACCAGGGGTACAATGAGCAGTTCTTC. Amino acids: CASSYQGYNEQFF.